This entry lists 18 T cell receptor beta chains sequenced from one sample in a study of T cells in Graves' hyperthyroidism and ophthalmopathy. The TCR beta CDR3 regions underwent amplification using RNA transcripts as the source. HTBI primers drove first-round RT-PCR of the TCR CDR3. TCRdb reprocessed the multiplex PCR reads with MiXCR, giving one entry per CDR3 protein. The table has 300,000 to 450,000 distinct CDR3 sequences, about a sixth seen once; the top ten hold around a third. The sequenced sample was blood. Source of these receptors: a woman aged 30 to 39 with Graves' hyperthyroidism that later progressed to Graves' ophthalmopathy.

This clonotype was counted between two and nine times. This chain links TRBV4-1 with TRBJ2-7; unclear D gene. Trimming stripped 2 bases from V and 6 bases from J, with 17 bases between. The CDR3 has 15 residues. Germline V gene lookup returns CDR1 MGHRA and CDR2 YSYEKL. CDR3 nucleotides: TGCGCCAGCAGCCAACGGGCTTCTTCAGTGGCCGAGCAGTACTTC. Amino acids: CASSQRASSVAEQYF.

This chain joins TRBV9 and TRBJ1-4; 7 bases map to TRBD1. Germline lookup yields CDR1 SGDLS and CDR2 YYNGEE. There are 15 residues in the CDR3. V was pared by 4 bases and J by 8 bases, with 11 bases of the junction left unmatched. Here the CDR3 reads CASSPHRGAGEKLFF. The CDR3 DNA reads as TGTGCCAGCAGCCCGCACAGGGGAGCGGGGGAAAAACTGTTTTTT.

The rearrangement uses TRBV5-6 and TRBJ2-1; unclear D gene. The germline V gene encodes CDR1 SGHDT and CDR2 YYEEEE. The CDR3 extends over 14 amino acids. Trimming removed 2 bases from V and 1 base from J, with 7 bases in between. CDR3 loop: CASSFTESYNEQFF. DNA of the CDR3: TGTGCCAGCAGCTTTACGGAGTCCTACAATGAGCAGTTCTTC.

Concerning this clonotype itself: A read error may account for a junction end that differs from germline. This chain uses TRBV30 with TRBJ2-7, with TRBD1 as a possible D gene (6 bases). CDR3 size: 14 residues. CDR1 and CDR2 from the germline V gene are GTSNPN and SVGIG (reference sequence). The CDR3 here is CPWRSSGTSYEQYF. CDR3 nucleotide sequence: TGTCCCTGGAGATCATCCGGGACATCCTACGAGCAGTACTTC.

This clonotype has at least ten counts. The chain recombines TRBV15 with TRBJ2-3, with 11 bases aligning to TRBD2. Trimming cost V 0 bases and J 2 bases; bases outside gene matches: 13. Germline loops: CDR1 LNHNV, CDR2 YYDKDF (reference sequence). CDR3 length: 20 residues. In DNA, the CDR3 is TGTGCCACCAGCAGAGATTTACCTCGACTAGCGGGAACCCCCACAGATACGCAGTATTTT. Encoded protein: CATSRDLPRLAGTPTDTQYF.

This clonotype was counted ten times or more. The V call is TRBV28, the J call TRBJ2-7; a weak D match, TRBD1 (5 bases). CDR3 size: 13 residues. Germline-derived CDR1 and CDR2 are MDHEN and SYDVKM. V was shortened by 3 bases and J by 3 bases, with 9 bases between the two germline ends. Here the CDR3 DNA reads TGTGCCAGCAGTTTTCAGGGCATCTACGAGCAGTACTTC. This sequence encodes CASSFQGIYEQYF.

In its sample, this clonotype was seen many times. CDR3: CASSEELADYNEQFF. The DNA of the CDR3 is TGTGCCAGCAGTGAAGAACTAGCGGATTACAATGAGCAGTTCTTC. This chain uses TRBV6-1 with TRBJ2-1, with 8 bases lining up with TRBD2. Germline CDR1 and CDR2: MNHNS and SASEGT. With 1 base clipped from V and 4 bases from J, the junction kept 3 bases outside the gene matches. This CDR3 region has 15 residues.

This clonotype was counted at least ten times. This chain joins TRBV27 and TRBJ2-1; D is undetermined. The CDR3 is made up of 15 amino acids. Looked up from germline, CDR1 is MNHEY and CDR2 is SMNVEV (reference sequence). V was pared by 6 bases and J by 4 bases, with 16 bases between. The CDR3: CASRRRLEEYNEQFF. The CDR3 DNA is TGTGCCAGCAGAAGACGCCTGGAAGAATACAATGAGCAGTTCTTC.

The V call is TRBV19, the J call TRBJ1-2, with 10 bases aligning to TRBD1. Trimming removed 7 bases from V and 3 bases from J; junction bases left unmatched: 17. CDR1 is LNHDA and CDR2 is SQIVND in the germline V gene (reference sequence). The CDR3 extends over 18 amino acids. CDR3 DNA sequence: TGTGCCAGTACCAACTTAAGACAGGGGGCCGTAGTAGACTATGGCTACACCTTC. The encoded protein is CASTNLRQGAVVDYGYTF.

This clonotype was found a few times. As DNA, the CDR3 is TGTGCCAGCAGTGAAAGCGGGACTAGCGGGGGAGATACGCAGTATTTT. It codes for CASSESGTSGGDTQYF. The chain has TRBV2 and TRBJ2-3, with 14 bases that match TRBD2. V dropped 2 bases and J dropped 5; count of bases not matched to a gene: 3. This CDR3 has 16 residues. In germline, CDR1 is SNHLY, CDR2 FYNNEI.

The chain has TRBV29-1 and TRBJ2-7; possible D gene TRBD2, 7 bases. CDR1 SQVTM and CDR2 ANQGSEA come from the germline V gene. This CDR3 spans 13 amino acids. Trimming cost V 3 bases and J 6 bases, with 15 bases left between them. The CDR3 reads CSVEGGGAFEQYF. CDR3 in DNA: TGCAGCGTTGAGGGGGGGGGGGCCTTCGAGCAGTACTTC.

Ten or more counts support this clonotype. The rearrangement uses TRBV24-1 and TRBJ2-2; the D gene could be TRBD1 or TRBD2 (5 bases each). CDR1 and CDR2 from the germline V gene are KGHDR and SFDVKD. V lost 4 bases and J lost 2, with 13 bases in between. The CDR3 runs 16 residues. The chain's CDR3 is CATSEPGPQNTGELFF. DNA of the CDR3: TGTGCCACCAGTGAGCCGGGACCCCAAAACACCGGGGAGCTGTTTTTT.

Only a few counts were recorded for this clonotype. This chain joins TRBV20-1 and TRBJ2-7; D unclear. The germline V and J ends were trimmed by 1 base and 3 bases, with 7 bases remaining between them. Germline CDR1 DFQATT, CDR2 SNEGSKA (reference sequence). This CDR3 comprises 12 residues. The CDR3 nucleotides are TGCAGTGCTAGAGGCCGTAACTACGAGCAGTACTTC. Translated, it gives CSARGRNYEQYF.

Points on this clonotype: A much larger clone lies a single base off, so this may be a read error. V and J are TRBV2 and TRBJ2-7, with a possible D match to TRBD1 (6 bases). The V gene's germline CDR1 is SNHLY and CDR2 FYNNEI. The CDR3 runs 13 residues. The CDR3 region is CASRVDREYGQYF. The CDR3 DNA reads as TGTGCCAGCAGGGTGGACAGAGAATACGGGCAGTACTTC.

This clonotype was seen a single time. A single base separates this from a much larger clone, so it may be a read error. The conserved closing phenylalanine or tryptophan is absent in this CDR3, likely reflecting a read error. The rearrangement uses TRBV20-1 and TRBJ2-7; weak D call: TRBD2 (5 bases). Trimming removed 2 bases at V and 4 bases at J, with 15 bases between. This CDR3 has 14 residues. Germline V lookup: CDR1 DFQATT, CDR2 SNEGSKA (reference sequence). CDR3 loop: CSARMRGSTYEQYL. The DNA of the CDR3 is TGCAGTGCTAGAATGCGTGGGAGTACGTACGAGCAGTACCTC.

Turning to this clonotype: This may arise from a read error, as a much more abundant clone is one base away. The chain carries TRBV28 and TRBJ1-2; TRBD1 might be the D (5 bases). The CDR3 spans 11 residues. Trimming removed 8 bases at V and 4 bases at J, with 8 bases between. Germline CDR1 reads MDHEN; CDR2 reads SYDVKM. The CDR3 region is CASGAAYGYTF. The CDR3 coding sequence is TGTGCCAGCGGGGCAGCCTATGGCTACACCTTC.

This chain links TRBV7-8 with TRBJ1-4; D not resolved. V was trimmed by 4 bases and J by 8 bases, leaving 14 bases between them. Germline values: CDR1 SGHVS, CDR2 FQNEAQ. The CDR3 consists of 14 residues. This chain's CDR3 is CASSSNRAPEKLFF. The CDR3 coding sequence is TGTGCCAGCAGCTCGAACCGGGCTCCCGAAAAACTGTTTTTT. The full variable domain, its missing parts supplied by reference TRBV7-8 and TRBJ1-4, is GAGVSQSPRYKVAKRGQDVALRCDPISGHVSLFWYQQALGQGPEFLTYFQNEAQLDKSGLPSDRFFAERPEGSVSTLKIQRTQQEDSAVYLCASSSNRAPEKLFFGSGTQLSVL.

The chain has TRBV12-3 or TRBV12-4 and TRBJ2-1; 9 positions match TRBD2. This CDR3 comprises 16 residues. V dropped 2 bases and J dropped 10; count of bases not matched to a gene: 12. CDR3 bases: TGTGCCAGCAGTTTATTTGCTAGCGGGGTTCGGTGGGAGCAGTTCTTC. It specifies CASSLFASGVRWEQFF.